This entry lists 21 T cell receptor beta chains sequenced from one sample in a study of blood T cell repertoires in COVID-19. Libraries were prepared by immunoSEQ multiplex PCR; TCRdb keeps only in-frame clonotypes and omits some of them. The table shows about 210,000 clones, with roughly 85% occurring only once. Material: peripheral blood. Receptors originate from a woman in her 40s with active or convalescent COVID-19.

In its sample, this clone was seen once. This chain joins TRBV9 and TRBJ1-1; D is possibly TRBD1 (6 bases). The CDR3 spans 16 residues. The germline gives CDR1 SGDLS, CDR2 YYNGEE. Trimming removed 0 bases from V and 8 bases from J, with 20 bases in between. The CDR3 is CASSVDFGNDRLEAFF. CDR3 nucleotides: TGTGCCAGCAGCGTAGATTTTGGGAACGACAGGTTAGAAGCTTTCTTT.

V gene TRBV5-5 combines with J gene TRBJ2-1; 8 positions match TRBD2. The CDR3 is made up of 14 amino acids. Germline V lookup: CDR1 SGHKS, CDR2 YYEKEE (reference sequence). V lost 4 bases, J lost 6 bases, and 6 bases stayed unmatched. The CDR3 protein is CASSPTGRVNEQFF. CDR3 DNA: TGTGCCAGCAGCCCGACCGGGAGGGTCAATGAGCAGTTCTTC.

The rearrangement uses TRBV7-2 and TRBJ2-7, with a weak D call TRBD1 (5 bases). Germline CDR1 SGHTA, CDR2 FQGNSA. This CDR3 has 16 residues. The V end was cut by 0 bases, the J end by 2 bases, with 14 bases between. The CDR3 reads CASSLARTSKPYEQYF. The CDR3 region has the DNA TGTGCCAGCAGCTTAGCTAGGACATCAAAACCCTACGAGCAGTACTTC.

This chain joins TRBV3-1 (or the pseudogene TRBV3-2) and TRBJ2-2; D is ambiguous. The V gene's germline CDR1 is LGHDT and CDR2 YNNKEL (reference sequence). Between the trimmed V and J ends, which lost 0 bases and 5 bases, there was a span of 7 bases. The CDR3 is 14 amino acids. CDR3 loop: CASSQDIVTGELFF. The CDR3 DNA is TGTGCCAGCAGCCAAGATATCGTAACCGGGGAGCTGTTTTTT.

V gene TRBV4-2 combines with J gene TRBJ1-2, with D possibly being TRBD1 (5 bases). Germline values: CDR1 LGHNA, CDR2 YNFKEQ. This CDR3 has 14 residues. Trimming left V 2 bases short and J 4 bases short, with 11 bases between. CDR3 sequence: CASSQSGDFYGYTF. CDR3 coding DNA: TGTGCCAGCAGCCAATCCGGGGACTTCTATGGCTACACCTTC.

The table lists this clone with a count of one. This sequence joins TRBV5-6 and TRBJ1-5; D is perhaps TRBD1 (5 bases). V lost 0 bases and J lost 7, with 11 bases in between. In germline, CDR1 is SGHDT, CDR2 YYEEEE. This CDR3 contains 14 residues. CDR3 region: CASSLGAGYQPQHF. The CDR3 coding sequence is TGTGCCAGCAGCTTGGGGGCAGGGTACCAGCCCCAGCATTTT.

The V and J genes are TRBV30 and TRBJ2-5, with 10 bases aligning to TRBD2. CDR1 is GTSNPN and CDR2 is SVGIG in the germline V gene (reference sequence). V lost 2 bases to trimming and J lost 3 bases; unmatched junction nucleotides: 6. The CDR3 covers 15 residues. CDR3 region: CAWSYTSGAKETQYF. CDR3 sequence (DNA): TGTGCCTGGAGTTATACTAGCGGGGCTAAAGAGACCCAGTACTTC.

The chain couples TRBV3-1 (or the pseudogene TRBV3-2) to TRBJ2-5; the match to TRBD2 covers 11 bases. Germline CDR1 LGHDT, CDR2 YNNKEL (reference sequence). The CDR3 covers 13 residues. In DNA, the CDR3 is TGTGCTCTTAGCGGGGGGGCCGAAGAGACCCAGTACTTC. Translated, it gives CALSGGAEETQYF.

The J gene is TRBJ2-3, the V gene TRBV4-1, with TRBD2 as a possible D gene (7 bases). Germline loops: CDR1 MGHRA, CDR2 YSYEKL. The CDR3 covers 18 residues. V was cut by 2 bases and J by 3 bases, with 21 bases left in between. CDR3 nucleotides: TGCGCCAGCAGCCAACTGTCGAGGGGGGGCGGTGGTACAGATACGCAGTATTTT. It specifies CASSQLSRGGGGTDTQYF.

This clone has only one observation. The chain is built from TRBV30 and TRBJ1-2; 11 nucleotides align to TRBD1. V lost 2 bases to trimming and J lost 4 bases; unmatched junction nucleotides: 6. In germline, CDR1 is GTSNPN, CDR2 SVGIG (reference sequence). The CDR3 contains 15 residues. This CDR3 is CAWSFTDRGPYGYTF. For the CDR3, the DNA is TGTGCCTGGAGTTTCACGGACAGGGGGCCCTATGGCTACACCTTC.

This sequence joins TRBV6-1 and TRBJ2-6; TRBD1 might be the D (5 bases). This CDR3 has 17 amino acids. From germline, CDR1 is MNHNS and CDR2 SASEGT. Trimming cost V 4 bases and J 0 bases, with 13 bases left between them. Here the CDR3 reads CASSGYRQYSGANVLTF. The DNA of the CDR3 is TGTGCCAGCAGTGGGTATCGACAGTACTCTGGGGCCAACGTCCTGACTTTC.

The genes are TRBV11-3 and TRBJ1-2, with 11 bases aligning to TRBD1. Germline V CDR1 and CDR2: SGHNT, YENEEA. V dropped 6 bases and J dropped 4; count of bases not matched to a gene: 7. This CDR3 region has 15 residues. In DNA, the CDR3 is TGTGCCAGCAGTGCCCGGGACAGGGGGACCTATGGCTACACCTTC. Its protein is CASSARDRGTYGYTF.

J is TRBJ1-1 and V is TRBV6-5; 9 bases are a match to TRBD1. V trimming: 6 bases; J trimming: 4 bases; junction bases outside the gene matches: 3. Germline CDR1 and CDR2: MNHEY and SVGAGI. This CDR3 is 13 amino acids long. The CDR3 nucleotides read TGTGCCAGCAGACAGGGACAGGGCACTGAAGCTTTCTTT. Translating it yields CASRQGQGTEAFF.

This clone turned up a few times. The chain uses TRBV6-5 and TRBJ1-6, with unresolved D. Germline CDR1 is MNHEY and CDR2 is SVGAGI. Trimming took off 2 bases at V and 13 bases at J, with 15 bases between the two ends. This CDR3 has 14 residues. Written as DNA, the CDR3 is TGTGCCAGCAGTTACCTCCTGGCGAGGGAGCCCCTCCACTTT. It yields the protein CASSYLLAREPLHF.

The chain has TRBV2 and TRBJ1-5, with TRBD1 as a possible D gene (5 bases). The V gene's germline CDR1 is SNHLY and CDR2 FYNNEI. Trimming took off 7 bases at V and 0 bases at J, with 13 bases between the two ends. The CDR3 length is 15 residues. CDR3 sequence (DNA): TGTGCCAGCACCATAACGGGGGGTAGCAATCAGCCCCAGCATTTT. Translated: CASTITGGSNQPQHF.

V is TRBV28 and J is TRBJ1-1; D perhaps matches TRBD1 (5 bases). This CDR3 contains 14 residues. Trimming shortened V by 7 bases and J by 4 bases, and 16 bases separated the two germline ends. Per the germline V gene, CDR1 is MDHEN and CDR2 is SYDVKM. The CDR3 sequence: CASTPPGGGTEAFF. Here the CDR3 DNA reads TGTGCCAGCACTCCCCCGGGGGGGGGCACTGAAGCTTTCTTT.

The V call is TRBV3-1 (or the pseudogene TRBV3-2), the J call TRBJ1-2; weak D call: TRBD1 (6 bases). The germline V gene encodes CDR1 LGHDT and CDR2 YNNKEL (reference sequence). Trimming removed 3 bases at V and 0 bases at J, with 20 bases between. The CDR3 is 18 residues long. CDR3 in DNA: TGTGCCAGCAGCCATCAGGGGAGAAAAGGGGGTACTAACTATGGCTACACCTTC. It specifies CASSHQGRKGGTNYGYTF.

J is TRBJ2-7 and V is TRBV6-6, with 8 bases lining up with TRBD2. The V gene's germline CDR1 is MNHNY and CDR2 SVGAGI (reference sequence). V lost 5 bases to trimming and J lost 6 bases; unmatched junction nucleotides: 9. The CDR3 runs 14 residues. The CDR3 DNA is TGTGCCAGCAGTCCCGGGACTAGGTCTCCCGAGCAGTACTTC. Translation gives CASSPGTRSPEQYF.

The chain has TRBV18 and TRBJ2-7, with no clear D. The CDR3 consists of 15 residues. Trimming shortened V by 6 bases and J by 1 base, and 16 bases separated the two germline ends. CDR1 is KGHSH and CDR2 is LQKENI in the germline V gene. The CDR3 nucleotides are TGTGCCAGCTCTACCGGAGTCCCTACTTCCTACGAGCAGTACTTC. Translated, it gives CASSTGVPTSYEQYF.

The CDR3 here is CASQRGPNTEAFF. Here the CDR3 DNA reads TGCGCCAGCCAGAGGGGGCCGAACACTGAAGCTTTCTTT. V is TRBV10-2 and J is TRBJ1-1; 7 bases line up with TRBD1. This CDR3 has 13 residues. Germline-derived CDR1 and CDR2 are WSHSY and SAAADI. Trimming cost V 8 bases and J 1 base; bases outside gene matches: 4.

This clone has just a few counts. The J gene is TRBJ1-5, the V gene TRBV12-3 or TRBV12-4; the D gene is possibly TRBD1 (6 bases). The CDR3 loop spans 13 amino acids. V was clipped by 6 bases and J by 6 bases, with 12 bases between them. The CDR3 is CASSRGSGQPQHF. In DNA form, the CDR3 reads TGTGCCAGCAGCAGGGGTTCCGGTCAGCCCCAGCATTTT.